The 16 T cell receptor beta chains below come from one sample, sequenced in a study of blood T cells in healthy people across ages. Combining a sample-barcoded 5' primer with a J-beta primer mix, a second PCR ran for roughly 6 to 12 cycles. From the 5' RACE reads, TCRdb called clonotypes with MiXCR, one entry per CDR3 protein. The data contain around 1.7 million distinct CDR3 sequences, roughly 27% of them seen just once; the ten biggest clones take up 6.5% to 8.5%. The sequenced material came from blood. The receptor source for this set is a woman aged 30 to 39 in good health.

On this clonotype: A junction boundary mismatches the germline segment, possibly from a read error. The chain is built from TRBV20-1 and TRBJ2-5; D remains unclear. CDR1 is DFQATT and CDR2 is SNEGSKA in the germline V gene (reference sequence). CDR3 size: 12 residues. The DNA of the CDR3 is TGCAGGGCTAGGCATATCGAAGAGACCCAGTACTTC. This translates into CRARHIEETQYF.

The rearrangement links TRBV4-3 to TRBJ2-1; the match to TRBD2 covers 12 bases. The CDR3 length is 17 residues. CDR1 LGHNA and CDR2 YSLEER come from the germline V gene. With 4 bases clipped from V and 8 bases from J, the junction kept 12 bases outside the gene matches. The CDR3: CASSLRLAGERMDEQFF. DNA for the CDR3: TGCGCCAGCAGCCTAAGACTAGCGGGAGAGAGGATGGATGAGCAGTTCTTC.

Points on this clonotype: The junction and the germline gene differ at one end; a read error may be behind it. This sequence joins TRBV15 and TRBJ2-7; D call uncertain. The J call could be wrong; TRBJ2-5 is a better fit for the DNA end. This CDR3 region has 14 residues. Germline lookup yields CDR1 LNHNV and CDR2 YYDKDF (reference sequence). The CDR3 bases are TGTGCCGCCAGCAGAAACGGGCATAGGGAGACCCAGTACTTC. Amino acids: CAASRNGHRETQYF.

This clonotype was picked up a small number of times. This chain uses TRBV12-3 or TRBV12-4 with TRBJ2-3; 8 bases align to TRBD2. Trimming cost V 6 bases and J 7 bases; bases outside gene matches: 9. CDR3 length: 14 amino acids. The CDR3 nucleotides read TGTGCCAGCAGCCGCGGGGGGAACGGAAATACGCAGTATTTT. Its translation is CASSRGGNGNTQYF.

In this sample, this clonotype turned up many times. The chain joins TRBV10-3 to TRBJ2-7; 7 nucleotides align to TRBD2. This CDR3 region has 13 residues. The V and J ends lost 8 bases and 1 base, in that order; junction bases with no gene match: 5. Germline values: CDR1 ENHRY, CDR2 SYGVKD. CDR3: CAISAGDSYEQYF. Here the CDR3 DNA reads TGTGCCATCTCCGCGGGAGATTCCTACGAGCAGTACTTC.

V is TRBV14 and J is TRBJ2-2; TRBD1 agrees at 8 bases. Germline loops: CDR1 SGHDN, CDR2 FVKESK. This CDR3 region has 15 residues. Losses at the gene ends were 5 bases for V and 7 bases for J; bases not matched to a gene: 9. CDR3 sequence (DNA): TGTGCCAGCAGCATACTGACAGGGGTTGGCGGGGAGCTGTTTTTT. Its protein product is CASSILTGVGGELFF.

This chain links TRBV27 with TRBJ1-6; tentative D call: TRBD1 (6 bases). The CDR3 runs 17 residues. Germline V gene data show CDR1 as MNHEY and CDR2 as SMNVEV (reference sequence). The V end was cut by 3 bases, the J end by 3 bases, with 15 bases between. The CDR3 region is CASSFSKDSYYNSPLHF. In nucleotides, the CDR3 is TGTGCCAGCAGTTTTTCGAAGGACAGCTACTATAATTCACCCCTCCACTTT.

V usage is TRBV7-3 and J usage is TRBJ1-1; D remains unclear. CDR1 is SGHTA and CDR2 is FQGTGA in the germline V gene. The CDR3 spans 13 residues. Trimming took off 5 bases at V and 5 bases at J, with 12 bases between the two ends. CDR3 residues: CASSIAEGTEAFF. CDR3 DNA: TGTGCCAGCAGCATTGCCGAGGGAACTGAAGCTTTCTTT.

The J gene is TRBJ1-6, the V gene TRBV9, with D maybe TRBD1 (5 bases). The germline V gene has CDR1 SGDLS and CDR2 YYNGEE. Trimming took 2 bases from V and 7 from J, leaving 13 bases between them. The CDR3 consists of 15 residues. CDR3 protein: CASSVRGAENSPLHF. CDR3 coding DNA: TGTGCCAGCAGCGTCCGAGGGGCAGAGAATTCACCCCTCCACTTT.

Turning to this clonotype: The junction departs from germline at one end; a sequencing error may be responsible. V usage is TRBV11-2 and J usage is TRBJ1-6; the match to TRBD1 covers 7 bases. The CDR3 is made up of 17 amino acids. Germline V gives CDR1 SGHAT, CDR2 FQNNGV. The CDR3 DNA reads TGTGCCAGCAGCTTAGGACCTAAGGGGGCTAAGAATTCACCCCCCCACTTT. Protein sequence: CASSLGPKGAKNSPPHF. Full variable domain (missing parts from reference TRBV11-2 and TRBJ1-6): EAGVAQSPRYKIIEKRQSVAFWCNPISGHATLYWYQQILGQGPKLLIQFQNNGVVDDSQLPKDRFSAERLKGVDSTLKIQPAKLEDSAVYLCASSLGPKGAKNSPPHFGNGTRLTVT.

This clonotype has more than one count but fewer than ten. The J gene is TRBJ2-1, the V gene TRBV20-1; 12 nucleotides match TRBD2. J lost 11 bases, V lost 6 bases, and 14 bases had no gene match. The CDR3 length is 15 residues. Per the germline V gene, CDR1 is DFQATT and CDR2 is SNEGSKA (reference sequence). The CDR3 loop reads CSASLLAGGLTKQFF. CDR3 sequence (DNA): TGCAGTGCGAGCCTACTAGCGGGGGGCCTGACGAAGCAGTTCTTC.

J is TRBJ1-1 and V is TRBV2, with 10 bases lining up with TRBD1. The CDR3 is 15 amino acids. The ends lost 8 bases at V and 4 bases at J; junction bases unmatched: 10. Germline assignment: CDR1 SNHLY and CDR2 FYNNEI. In nucleotides, the CDR3 is TGTGCCAGCTCCGGGACAGGGGCCCCGCGCACTGAAGCTTTCTTT. Amino acids: CASSGTGAPRTEAFF. Complete variable domain (other parts from reference TRBV2 and TRBJ1-1): EPEVTQTPSHQVTQMGQEVILRCVPISNHLYFYWYRQILGQKVEFLVSFYNNEISEKSEIFDDQFSVERPDGSNFTLKIRSTKLEDSAMYFCASSGTGAPRTEAFFGQGTRLTVV.

V is TRBV20-1 and J is TRBJ2-7; 11 bases align to TRBD2. CDR3 size: 19 residues. The trim removed 0 bases at V and 3 bases at J, leaving 16 bases unmatched. Per the germline V gene, CDR1 is DFQATT and CDR2 is SNEGSKA (reference sequence). The CDR3 protein is CSARDSRLAGSFSFYEQYF. CDR3 DNA sequence: TGCAGTGCTAGAGATAGTCGACTAGCGGGAAGTTTCTCCTTCTACGAGCAGTACTTC.

V is TRBV27 and J is TRBJ2-3, with TRBD1 matching 7 bases. Germline CDR1 and CDR2: MNHEY and SMNVEV (reference sequence). The CDR3 consists of 16 residues. J was trimmed by 1 base and V by 0 bases; bases with no gene match: 4. The CDR3 spells CASSLSWGTGTDTQYF. The CDR3 coding sequence is TGTGCCAGCAGTTTATCGTGGGGGACAGGCACAGATACGCAGTATTTT.

This chain links TRBV2 with TRBJ2-1; TRBD1 aligns across 7 bases. The CDR3 runs to 16 residues. The trim removed 4 bases at V and 0 bases at J, leaving 6 bases unmatched. Per the germline V gene, CDR1 is SNHLY and CDR2 is FYNNEI. The CDR3 spells CASSAGGLRSYNEQFF. The CDR3 DNA reads TGTGCCAGCAGTGCAGGGGGTCTTCGCTCCTACAATGAGCAGTTCTTC. Looking up the rest from reference TRBV2 and TRBJ2-1 gives the full variable domain: EPEVTQTPSHQVTQMGQEVILRCVPISNHLYFYWYRQILGQKVEFLVSFYNNEISEKSEIFDDQFSVERPDGSNFTLKIRSTKLEDSAMYFCASSAGGLRSYNEQFFGPGTRLTVL.

This clonotype occurred a few times. The chain links TRBV6-6 to TRBJ2-1; D not resolved. Trimming took off 5 bases at V and 6 bases at J, with 23 bases between the two ends. The germline gives CDR1 MNHNY, CDR2 SVGAGI (reference sequence). CDR3 length: 17 residues. CDR3 bases: TGTGCCAGCAGTCTACCCCTCCGGAGCTCCCATATCAATGAGCAGTTCTTC. Protein: CASSLPLRSSHINEQFF.